Shown below are 30 T cell receptor beta chains from a single sample sequenced in a study of blood T cell repertoires in COVID-19. Data came from immunoSEQ multiplex PCR; TCRdb stores just in-frame clones and leaves some out. Here the sample spans around 130,000 clones, around four fifths being singletons. The sequenced sample was peripheral blood. These receptors originate from a man aged 55 to 70 with active or convalescent COVID-19.

The chain carries TRBV7-2 and TRBJ2-3; TRBD2 aligns across 7 bases. The CDR3 length is 13 residues. V dropped 11 bases and J dropped 4; count of bases not matched to a gene: 9. The V gene's germline CDR1 is SGHTA and CDR2 FQGNSA. The CDR3 coding sequence is TGTGCCGGAGCACTGGGGGGGTCAGATACGCAGTATTTT. Translation gives CAGALGGSDTQYF.

The J gene is TRBJ2-7, the V gene TRBV11-3; 8 positions agree with TRBD2. Germline CDR1 reads SGHNT; CDR2 reads YENEEA. The V gene end was trimmed by 6 bases and the J gene end by 0 bases; junction bases not matched to a gene: 16. This CDR3 is built from 18 residues. In nucleotides, the CDR3 is TGTGCCAGCAGTCCCGGGTGGGCTAGCGGGCTTGACTCCTACGAGCAGTACTTC. It codes for CASSPGWASGLDSYEQYF.

A few counts support this clone. The chain employs TRBV9 and TRBJ2-7; 7 positions agree with TRBD2. V lost 10 bases and J lost 2; bases outside the gene matches: 9. The CDR3 runs 13 residues. Germline V gene lookup returns CDR1 SGDLS and CDR2 YYNGEE. CDR3 loop: CACRLAGAYEQYF. The CDR3 DNA is TGTGCCTGTCGGCTGGCGGGGGCCTACGAGCAGTACTTC.

The genes are TRBV2 and TRBJ2-5; 7 bases line up with TRBD2. There are 12 residues in the CDR3. The V and J ends lost 5 bases and 3 bases, in that order; junction bases with no gene match: 0. Per germline, CDR1 SNHLY and CDR2 FYNNEI. CDR3 sequence reads: CASSLAEETQYF. The DNA for the CDR3 is TGTGCCAGCAGTCTAGCGGAAGAGACCCAGTACTTC.

CDR3 bases: TGCGCCAGCAGCTTGAGGCTAGCAGGCAATGAGCAGTTCTTC. It yields the protein CASSLRLAGNEQFF. The chain joins TRBV5-1 to TRBJ2-1, with a weak D call TRBD2 (5 bases). V lost 1 base and J lost 6, with 11 bases in between. The CDR3 consists of 14 residues. Germline V gene sequence: CDR1 SGHRS, CDR2 YFSETQ.

This chain uses TRBV28 with TRBJ2-1; 11 nucleotides align to TRBD2. CDR1 and CDR2 (germline): MDHEN, SYDVKM. V was pared by 5 bases and J by 9 bases, with 6 bases of the junction left unmatched. This CDR3 comprises 14 residues. CDR3 in DNA: TGTGCCAGCAGTATAAGTAGCGGGAGGGCTGAGCAGTTCTTC. Encoded protein: CASSISSGRAEQFF.

This chain joins TRBV18 and TRBJ2-7, with 9 bases lining up with TRBD2. This CDR3 is 14 amino acids long. The V and J ends lost 2 bases and 3 bases, in that order; junction bases with no gene match: 2. The germline V gene encodes CDR1 KGHSH and CDR2 LQKENI. CDR3 region: CASSPTAGGYEQYF. CDR3 nucleotides: TGTGCCAGCTCACCAACAGCGGGAGGCTACGAGCAGTACTTC.

The count of this clone is one. The chain recombines TRBV5-1 with TRBJ1-1; D call uncertain. Germline values: CDR1 SGHRS, CDR2 YFSETQ. V lost 6 bases to trimming and J lost 4 bases, with 22 bases between them. The CDR3 spans 16 residues. The DNA of the CDR3 is TGCGCCAGCATGACGAATCCAGGCCGGCTGGGCACTGAAGCTTTCTTT. As protein: CASMTNPGRLGTEAFF.

This chain connects TRBV11-2 to TRBJ2-4, with 8 bases fitting TRBD2. Trimming took 5 bases from V and 6 from J; bases not matched to a gene: 15. Germline assignment: CDR1 SGHAT and CDR2 FQNNGV. The CDR3 contains 17 residues. Here the CDR3 reads CASSLSSTAGAANIQYF. The CDR3 DNA reads as TGTGCCAGCAGCCTCTCTTCCACAGCGGGAGCGGCAAACATTCAGTACTTC.

V and J are TRBV6-2 or TRBV6-3 and TRBJ2-7, with 8 bases identical to TRBD2. Germline CDR1 is MNHEY and CDR2 is SVGEGT. The CDR3 is made up of 14 amino acids. With 6 bases clipped from V and 0 bases from J, the junction kept 4 bases outside the gene matches. The CDR3 DNA sequence: TGTGCCAGCAGCAGCGGGAGCAGCTCCTACGAGCAGTACTTC. It yields the protein CASSSGSSSYEQYF.

The chain carries TRBV27 and TRBJ1-4; the D gene is possibly TRBD1 (5 bases). Germline V lookup: CDR1 MNHEY, CDR2 SMNVEV (reference sequence). V was cut by 3 bases and J by 11 bases, with 13 bases left in between. CDR3 length equals 13 residues. CDR3 sequence reads: CASSLEAGFKLFF. CDR3 DNA: TGTGCCAGCAGTTTGGAAGCAGGGTTTAAACTGTTTTTT. Complete variable domain (other parts from reference TRBV27 and TRBJ1-4): EAQVTQNPRYLITVTGKKLTVTCSQNMNHEYMSWYRQDPGLGLRQIYYSMNVEVTDKGDVPEGYKVSRKEKRNFPLILESPSPNQTSLYFCASSLEAGFKLFFGSGTQLSVL.

The V gene is TRBV9, the J gene TRBJ2-3; 8 bases align to TRBD2. Per germline, CDR1 SGDLS and CDR2 YYNGEE. The length of the CDR3 is 16 residues. J was trimmed by 0 bases and V by 2 bases; bases with no gene match: 5. The CDR3 reads CASSVNIAGSTDTQYF. CDR3 bases: TGTGCCAGCAGCGTGAACATAGCGGGGAGCACAGATACGCAGTATTTT.

This clone was counted once. The gene calls are TRBV7-2 and TRBJ1-5; no clear D. Germline V lookup: CDR1 SGHTA, CDR2 FQGNSA. The germline V and J ends were trimmed by 0 bases and 2 bases, with 5 bases remaining between them. The CDR3 runs 14 residues. CDR3 amino acids: CASSLAGGNQPQHF. Written as DNA, the CDR3 is TGTGCCAGCAGCTTAGCCGGGGGCAATCAGCCCCAGCATTTT.

The chain combines TRBV10-3 with TRBJ1-5, with D perhaps TRBD1 (5 bases). This CDR3 has 15 amino acids. Looked up from germline, CDR1 is ENHRY and CDR2 is SYGVKD. V gave up 3 bases and J gave up 1 base, with 10 bases separating them. The CDR3 is CAISDAKGSNQPQHF. Here the CDR3 DNA reads TGTGCCATCAGTGATGCGAAGGGGAGCAATCAGCCCCAGCATTTT.

V gene TRBV7-8 combines with J gene TRBJ1-1; tentatively, D is TRBD1 (5 bases). The CDR3 contains 13 residues. The germline V and J ends were trimmed by 2 bases and 5 bases, with 9 bases remaining between them. Germline loops: CDR1 SGHVS, CDR2 FQNEAQ. CDR3 sequence: CASSLRGGTEAFF. The CDR3 DNA is TGTGCCAGCAGCTTAAGGGGAGGGACTGAAGCTTTCTTT.

V gene TRBV6-2 or TRBV6-3 combines with J gene TRBJ1-1; D is ambiguous. The CDR3 is 14 amino acids. CDR1 is MNHEY and CDR2 is SVGEGT in the germline V gene. V was shortened by 7 bases and J by 2 bases, with 14 bases between the two germline ends. The CDR3 sequence: CASTPRRYNTEAFF. CDR3 nucleotides: TGTGCCAGCACCCCCCGGCGGTATAACACTGAAGCTTTCTTT.

The chain recombines TRBV29-1 with TRBJ2-1; 10 positions agree with TRBD2. This CDR3 spans 12 amino acids. Germline CDR1 is SQVTM and CDR2 is ANQGSEA. V lost 6 bases and J lost 7; bases outside the gene matches: 3. The DNA of the CDR3 is TGCAGCGTGGGACTAGCGAGTAATGAGCAGTTCTTC. Amino acid sequence: CSVGLASNEQFF.

In this sample, this clone turned up once. The CDR3, as DNA: TGTGCCAGCAGTAGTAGAACAGGGGCAGAGACCCAGTACTTC. Its translation is CASSSRTGAETQYF. The chain carries TRBV6-5 and TRBJ2-5, with TRBD1 identical over 7 bases. Germline loops: CDR1 MNHEY, CDR2 SVGAGI. V lost 5 bases to trimming and J lost 4 bases; unmatched junction nucleotides: 7. This CDR3 is 14 amino acids long.

The chain links TRBV9 to TRBJ2-7; maybe TRBD1 (6 bases). V was clipped by 5 bases and J by 0 bases, with 21 bases between them. This CDR3 spans 17 amino acids. Germline CDR1 is SGDLS and CDR2 is YYNGEE. The CDR3 spells CASSSGQRGMSSYEQYF. As DNA, the CDR3 is TGTGCCAGCAGTTCCGGACAGAGAGGGATGAGCTCCTACGAGCAGTACTTC.

This chain joins TRBV12-3 or TRBV12-4 and TRBJ1-2, with D maybe TRBD1 (6 bases). The V end was cut by 5 bases, the J end by 5 bases, with 6 bases between. The CDR3 is 11 residues long. The CDR3 spells CASSQGYGYTF. In DNA form, the CDR3 reads TGTGCCAGCAGTCAGGGGTATGGCTACACCTTC.

CDR3 in amino acids: CASSGGADFTEAFF. CDR3 DNA: TGCGCCAGCAGCGGGGGGGCAGACTTCACTGAAGCTTTCTTT. This chain joins TRBV4-3 and TRBJ1-1; D may be TRBD1 (6 bases). The germline gives CDR1 LGHNA, CDR2 YSLEER. The CDR3 is 14 residues long. Trimming stripped 5 bases from V and 4 bases from J, with 14 bases between.

The rearrangement joins TRBV6-6 to TRBJ2-7; 7 bases fit TRBD1. The CDR3 spans 16 residues. V was pared by 6 bases and J by 5 bases, with 16 bases of the junction left unmatched. Germline V gene lookup returns CDR1 MNHNY and CDR2 SVGAGI (reference sequence). CDR3 bases: TGTGCCAGCAGAACCAATAACCGGGACAGCCTCCACGAGCAGTACTTC. Its translation: CASRTNNRDSLHEQYF.

This chain uses TRBV3-1 (or the pseudogene TRBV3-2) with TRBJ1-2, with a possible D match to TRBD1 (6 bases). The CDR3 has 16 amino acids. V lost 0 bases, J lost 0 bases, and 11 bases lay in between. Per germline, CDR1 LGHDT and CDR2 YNNKEL (reference sequence). For the CDR3, the DNA is TGTGCCAGCAGCCAAGAAGAGGGGGTCTCTAACTATGGCTACACCTTC. It yields the protein CASSQEEGVSNYGYTF.

The CDR3 DNA reads TGTGCCAGCAGTCTGACAGGGACGGATTCACCCCTCCACTTT. Translating gives CASSLTGTDSPLHF. This chain links TRBV2 with TRBJ1-6, with TRBD1 matching 7 bases. CDR3 size: 14 residues. Germline V gene sequence: CDR1 SNHLY, CDR2 FYNNEI. The V segment lost 5 bases and the J segment 8 bases; nucleotides outside the gene matches: 6.

The V gene is TRBV7-2, the J gene TRBJ2-1, with D possibly being TRBD1 (5 bases). Per germline, CDR1 SGHTA and CDR2 FQGNSA. The CDR3 contains 16 residues. V dropped 1 base and J dropped 8 bases, with 18 bases sitting between them. The CDR3 bases are TGTGCCAGCAGCTTAGTTTTAGGCAGGGCGGTGGATGAGCAGTTCTTC. Its translation: CASSLVLGRAVDEQFF.

This chain joins TRBV30 and TRBJ2-7, with D possibly matching TRBD1 (6 bases). This CDR3 contains 14 residues. CDR1 and CDR2 (germline): GTSNPN, SVGIG (reference sequence). V was shortened by 4 bases and J by 0 bases, with 13 bases between the two germline ends. The CDR3 nucleotides are TGTGCCTGGATGGACAGCTTCCTCTCCTACGAGCAGTACTTC. This codes for CAWMDSFLSYEQYF.

This clone was seen only once. CDR3 residues: CAALAGTAGADTQYF. DNA of the CDR3: TGTGCCGCCCTTGCCGGGACTGCGGGCGCAGATACGCAGTATTTT. The V gene is TRBV6-5, the J gene TRBJ2-3; maybe TRBD2 (6 bases). The germline gives CDR1 MNHEY, CDR2 SVGAGI. V lost 11 bases and J lost 4, with 22 bases in between. This CDR3 comprises 15 residues.

J is TRBJ1-1 and V is TRBV30; TRBD1 aligns across 11 bases. This CDR3 has 15 residues. With 5 bases clipped from V and 3 bases from J, the junction kept 8 bases outside the gene matches. Germline CDR1 is GTSNPN and CDR2 is SVGIG (reference sequence). CDR3 in DNA: TGTGCCTGGTCCCTCTCGGGACAGGGGGACACTGAAGCTTTCTTT. It is translated as CAWSLSGQGDTEAFF. The full variable domain, completed using reference TRBV30 and TRBJ1-1, is SQTIHQWPATLVQPVGSPLSLECTVEGTSNPNLYWYRQAAGRGLQLLFYSVGIGQISSEVPQNLSASRPQDRQFILSSKKLLLSDSGFYLCAWSLSGQGDTEAFFGQGTRLTVV.

This clone was recorded once. The genes are TRBV27 and TRBJ2-2; 7 nucleotides align to TRBD2. This CDR3 spans 14 amino acids. The germline V gene encodes CDR1 MNHEY and CDR2 SMNVEV (reference sequence). J was trimmed by 5 bases and V by 4 bases; bases with no gene match: 4. CDR3 coding DNA: TGTGCCAGCAGTTGGGCTAGCGGTACCGGGGAGCTGTTTTTT. Its translation: CASSWASGTGELFF.

The table lists this clone with a few counts. V usage is TRBV18 and J usage is TRBJ1-5; TRBD1 matches 8 bases. In germline, CDR1 is KGHSH, CDR2 LQKENI. This CDR3 contains 16 residues. With 3 bases clipped from V and 2 bases from J, the junction kept 6 bases outside the gene matches. The CDR3 nucleotides read TGTGCCAGCTCACCGTCGGACAGGGTGGGCAATCAGCCCCAGCATTTT. The encoded protein is CASSPSDRVGNQPQHF.